This T cell receptor beta chain was obtained from a study of beta chain features in type 1 diabetes. Regarding the study as a whole: In these data, an HLA type influence on TCRB rearrangement remained unresolved. PCR might show a preference for shorter templates, equally across patients and controls.

CDR1 LGHNA and CDR2 YSLEER come from the germline V gene. The ends were cut back, 1 base at V and 4 bases at J, with 12 bases in the middle. This CDR3 comprises 15 residues. Every isolated RNA sample was fully reverse transcribed, so sequencing captured expressed TCRB transcripts. Profiled with immunoSEQ multiplex PCR; TCRdb holds only in-frame clones, not every one. The sample holds some 900,000 clones, roughly 15% seen once. This clone came up a few times. What it recognizes is unknown. The sequenced sample consisted of naive CD4+ T cells from blood. The sequence derives from a woman between 18 and 29 years old in good health. The rearrangement links TRBV4-3 to TRBJ2-3; no definite D call. The CDR3 region is CASSQAVPPSDTQYF. In DNA form, the CDR3 reads TGCGCCAGCAGCCAAGCGGTGCCCCCTTCAGATACGCAGTATTTT.